This TCR beta chain was identified during a study of early T cells in non-severe SARS-CoV-2 infection. Overall study context: RNA in bulk from unsorted whole blood was sequenced, and chains were unpaired.

The CDR3 sequence is 15 residues long. Germline CDR1 LGHNA, CDR2 YNFKEQ. V lost 5 bases to trimming and J lost 6 bases; unmatched junction nucleotides: 8. TCRdb used MiXCR to reprocess the 5' RACE reads, holding one entry per CDR3 protein. The sample has fewer than 30,000 distinct CDR3 sequences, about 4.5% seen once. At least ten counts were recorded for this clonotype. The sequenced material came from whole blood. The V call is TRBV4-2, the J call TRBJ2-1, with 9 bases fitting TRBD1. This clonotype was sampled from an adult who was a healthcare worker with PCR-confirmed SARS-CoV-2 infection or an uninfected control (not recorded which). The CDR3 DNA reads TGTGCCAGCAGCGCCCGGGACAGGGTGGGCAATGAGCAGTTCTTC. Protein sequence: CASSARDRVGNEQFF.